A single sample is the source of the 11 T cell receptor beta chains below, sequenced in a study of blood T cell repertoires in COVID-19. The table came from immunoSEQ multiplex PCR; TCRdb's copy has only in-frame clones and leaves some out. The table has 150,000 to 200,000 clones, 70% to 90% seen once; the top ten hold approximately 9.9%. Input material: peripheral blood. These receptor sequences come from a woman aged 55-69 years with COVID-19, enrolled during active disease.

The rearrangement links TRBV13 to TRBJ2-1; 13 positions match TRBD2. With V trimmed by 5 bases and J by 0 bases, 13 bases remained unmatched. CDR1 is PRHDT and CDR2 is FYEKMQ in the germline V gene (reference sequence). The CDR3 covers 20 residues. CDR3 sequence (DNA): TGTGCCAGCAGCAGAAGACTAGCGGGAGGTTCCTCGAGCTCCTACAATGAGCAGTTCTTC. This translates into CASSRRLAGGSSSSYNEQFF.

This rearrangement joins TRBV30 to TRBJ2-1, with TRBD2 as a possible D gene (6 bases). The germline CDR1 and CDR2 sequences are GTSNPN and SVGIG (reference sequence). The CDR3 is 11 amino acids. The CDR3 sequence is CAGLDYNEQFF. The CDR3 DNA reads TGTGCGGGACTGGATTACAATGAGCAGTTCTTC.

V is TRBV20-1 and J is TRBJ1-2; D is uncertain. The CDR3 is 14 amino acids. Trimming took off 3 bases at V and 8 bases at J, with 19 bases between the two ends. Germline values: CDR1 DFQATT, CDR2 SNEGSKA (reference sequence). The CDR3 loop reads CSASRGPGRGGYTF. The CDR3 nucleotides are TGCAGTGCTAGTCGAGGGCCTGGCAGAGGGGGCTACACCTTC.

This sequence joins TRBV18 and TRBJ2-7, with D possibly being TRBD2 (5 bases). Germline V gene lookup returns CDR1 KGHSH and CDR2 LQKENI. The V and J ends lost 4 bases and 2 bases respectively, with 9 bases between them. The CDR3 runs to 13 residues. The DNA for the CDR3 is TGTGCCAGCTCACACGGGGTTACCTACGAGCAGTACTTC. It specifies CASSHGVTYEQYF.

The chain carries TRBV6-6 and TRBJ2-3; D may be TRBD2 (6 bases). V lost 4 bases and J lost 4, with 12 bases in between. The CDR3 totals 14 residues. CDR1 and CDR2 (germline): MNHNY, SVGAGI (reference sequence). The CDR3 sequence is CASSSRLEADTQYF. The DNA of the CDR3 is TGTGCCAGCAGTTCGAGACTAGAGGCAGATACGCAGTATTTT.

CDR3 in amino acids: CASRPPGGPGTDTQYF. CDR3 nucleotide sequence: TGCGCCAGCAGGCCGCCGGGGGGCCCTGGCACAGATACGCAGTATTTT. The rearrangement joins TRBV5-1 to TRBJ2-3; D may be TRBD2 (7 bases). The germline V gene encodes CDR1 SGHRS and CDR2 YFSETQ. The CDR3 covers 16 residues. V lost 5 bases and J 1 base, leaving 17 bases between the germline ends.

The chain links TRBV27 to TRBJ2-1, with 12 bases identical to TRBD2. The CDR3 runs to 15 residues. V lost 4 bases and J lost 4; bases outside the gene matches: 2. In germline, CDR1 is MNHEY, CDR2 SMNVEV (reference sequence). This CDR3 is CASSSGLAGYNEQFF. The CDR3 region has the DNA TGTGCCAGCAGTTCCGGACTAGCGGGGTACAATGAGCAGTTCTTC.

The chain is built from TRBV20-1 and TRBJ2-1, with 10 bases matching TRBD2. Unmatched junction bases numbered 16, after V lost 3 bases and J lost 8 bases. The CDR3 spans 17 residues. Germline CDR1 and CDR2: DFQATT and SNEGSKA (reference sequence). The CDR3 nucleotides read TGCAGTGCTAGTAGTCGAGGACTAGCGGTCTCATTACATGAGCAGTTCTTC. It is translated as CSASSRGLAVSLHEQFF.

V usage is TRBV6-5 and J usage is TRBJ1-2; 7 nucleotides agree with TRBD1. With V trimmed by 6 bases and J by 4 bases, 8 bases remained unmatched. This CDR3 contains 14 residues. CDR1 MNHEY and CDR2 SVGAGI come from the germline V gene. CDR3 DNA: TGTGCCAGCAGAAAAGGACAGGCTATCTATGGCTACACCTTC. Translating it yields CASRKGQAIYGYTF.

The V and J genes are TRBV24-1 and TRBJ2-2, with TRBD2 matching over 8 bases. The CDR3 consists of 16 residues. The V and J ends lost 6 bases and 7 bases, in that order; junction bases with no gene match: 12. Germline CDR1 and CDR2: KGHDR and SFDVKD. CDR3 amino acids: CATSPGGSGIVGELFF. For the CDR3, the DNA is TGTGCCACCAGTCCTGGGGGTAGCGGGATAGTCGGGGAGCTGTTTTTT.

The rearrangement joins TRBV5-1 to TRBJ2-3, with 10 bases matching TRBD2. This CDR3 spans 16 amino acids. V dropped 0 bases and J dropped 6; count of bases not matched to a gene: 7. Looked up from germline, CDR1 is SGHRS and CDR2 is YFSETQ. The chain's CDR3 is CASSLEREGPRDTQYF. The CDR3 DNA is TGCGCCAGCAGCTTGGAGCGGGAGGGCCCCCGGGATACGCAGTATTTT. Complete variable domain (other parts from reference TRBV5-1 and TRBJ2-3): KAGVTQTPRYLIKTRGQQVTLSCSPISGHRSVSWYQQTPGQGLQFLFEYFSETQRNKGNFPGRFSGRQFSNSRSEMNVSTLELGDSALYLCASSLEREGPRDTQYFGPGTRLTVL.